The clone carrying this TCR beta chain was detected once. This sample is part of a study of ipilimumab plus nivolumab after autologous stem cell transplantation. On the study more broadly: The DLBCL cohort had primary refractory and relapsed disease, with 18-month progression-free survival of approximately 87% and 28%.

Patients received nivolumab 3 mg/kg at weeks 1, 4, 7, 10, then fortnightly to week 26. Looked up from germline, CDR1 is SGHRS and CDR2 is YFSETQ. The length of the CDR3 is 14 residues. The V and J ends lost 0 bases and 5 bases respectively, with 11 bases between them. The protocol was immunoSEQ multiplex PCR, while the TCRdb copy is restricted to in-frame clones and leaves out a portion. The sample holds 84,000 or so clones, 75% to 85% seen once. The sequences come from PBMCs, collected in a trial of ipilimumab plus nivolumab as post-transplant consolidation. This receptor was identified in a male donor with diffuse large B-cell lymphoma. V is TRBV5-1 and J is TRBJ2-5; D is uncertain. The CDR3: CASSLASLRETQYF. The CDR3 DNA is TGCGCCAGCAGCTTGGCCTCACTACGGGAGACCCAGTACTTC. Combining the CDR3 with reference TRBV5-1 and TRBJ2-5 gives the whole variable domain KAGVTQTPRYLIKTRGQQVTLSCSPISGHRSVSWYQQTPGQGLQFLFEYFSETQRNKGNFPGRFSGRQFSNSRSEMNVSTLELGDSALYLCASSLASLRETQYFGPGTRLLVL.